Presented here are 32 T cell receptor beta chains from one specimen sequenced in a study of high-grade serous ovarian cancer treatment subgroups. Assay: immunoSEQ multiplex PCR; the TCRdb copy retains only in-frame clones and omits some. Among over 14,000 clones, less than 90% were seen once, and the ten largest hold 5.5% to 8%. The tumor samples were collected prior to definitive surgery or chemotherapy. The sample comprised tumor tissue. All receptors come from a human donor with high-grade serous ovarian cancer.

The V and J genes are TRBV2 and TRBJ2-7, with 9 bases that match TRBD2. Germline CDR1 SNHLY, CDR2 FYNNEI. This CDR3 comprises 13 residues. J lost 4 bases, V lost 7 bases, and 5 bases had no gene match. The CDR3 DNA reads TGTGCCAGCACTAGCGGGGCGAATTACGAGCAGTACTTC. Translating gives CASTSGANYEQYF.

The chain carries TRBV7-6 and TRBJ2-5; tentative D call: TRBD1 (6 bases). Per germline, CDR1 SGHVS and CDR2 FNYEAQ. CDR3 length: 14 amino acids. V dropped 0 bases and J dropped 4 bases, with 9 bases sitting between them. The CDR3 here is CASSLAAGVETQYF. CDR3 sequence (DNA): TGTGCCAGCAGCTTAGCGGCAGGGGTAGAGACCCAGTACTTC.

The chain carries TRBV6-5 and TRBJ2-7; maybe TRBD1 (5 bases). The CDR3 runs 16 residues. The germline V gene encodes CDR1 MNHEY and CDR2 SVGAGI. V lost 0 bases, J lost 0 bases, and 12 bases lay in between. CDR3 DNA: TGTGCCAGCAGTTACTCGACGCAGGGCGCCTCCTACGAGCAGTACTTC. Protein: CASSYSTQGASYEQYF.

The chain joins TRBV7-9 to TRBJ1-2, with TRBD1 as a possible D gene (6 bases). CDR3 size: 15 residues. Per germline, CDR1 SEHNR and CDR2 FQNEAQ (reference sequence). Trimming took off 7 bases at V and 4 bases at J, with 19 bases between the two ends. CDR3 in DNA: TGTGCCAGCATTGGGGGGGGCGCGAAGGGCTATGGCTACACCTTC. Residues: CASIGGGAKGYGYTF.

This clone was picked up one time. The J gene is TRBJ2-7, the V gene TRBV4-3; D unclear. The CDR3 is made up of 13 amino acids. Trimming took 1 base from V and 3 from J, leaving 7 bases between them. The germline CDR1 and CDR2 sequences are LGHNA and YSLEER. This CDR3 reads CASSQVIGYEQYF. The CDR3 DNA sequence: TGCGCCAGCAGCCAAGTTATCGGCTACGAGCAGTACTTC.

The chain uses TRBV11-2 and TRBJ1-6; D unclear. From germline, CDR1 is SGHAT and CDR2 FQNNGV. V was clipped by 1 base and J by 10 bases, with 14 bases between them. The CDR3 loop spans 15 amino acids. The CDR3 DNA is TGTGCCAGCAGCTTAGGTGGGTCTGGGTACTCACCCCTCCACTTT. It encodes CASSLGGSGYSPLHF.

This chain connects TRBV5-1 to TRBJ2-7; D gene unclear. This CDR3 is built from 13 residues. The germline V gene encodes CDR1 SGHRS and CDR2 YFSETQ. V lost 0 bases and J lost 4, with 8 bases in between. The CDR3 here is CASSLADGYEQYF. CDR3 sequence (DNA): TGCGCCAGCAGCTTGGCGGACGGTTACGAGCAGTACTTC.

This clone appeared a single time. This chain uses TRBV4-1 with TRBJ2-7; 9 bases agree with TRBD1. Germline V gene lookup returns CDR1 MGHRA and CDR2 YSYEKL. The CDR3 is made up of 18 amino acids. V lost 3 bases and J lost 1; bases outside the gene matches: 13. CDR3 coding DNA: TGCGCCAGCAGCCATTCCGGGACAGGGTCGTTCATATCCTACGAGCAGTACTTC. Translating gives CASSHSGTGSFISYEQYF.

The genes are TRBV5-6 and TRBJ2-3, with no clear D. Germline CDR1 reads SGHDT; CDR2 reads YYEEEE. The CDR3 is 14 amino acids. The V and J ends lost 0 bases and 2 bases respectively, with 7 bases between them. CDR3 sequence reads: CASSLGGNTDTQYF. The CDR3 DNA reads TGTGCCAGCAGCTTGGGTGGCAACACAGATACGCAGTATTTT.

This clone was counted a few times. The chain employs TRBV27 and TRBJ2-1; D gene uncertain. This CDR3 is 13 amino acids long. Germline V gene sequence: CDR1 MNHEY, CDR2 SMNVEV (reference sequence). V dropped 5 bases and J dropped 10 bases, with 15 bases sitting between them. The CDR3 is CASSGVVGWEQFF. CDR3 nucleotide sequence: TGTGCCAGCAGTGGGGTGGTGGGTTGGGAGCAGTTCTTC.

The rearrangement joins TRBV11-2 to TRBJ2-7, with TRBD2 matching 7 bases. This CDR3 comprises 13 residues. Per germline, CDR1 SGHAT and CDR2 FQNNGV. The ends lost 3 bases at V and 3 bases at J; junction bases unmatched: 2. CDR3 coding DNA: TGTGCCAGCAGCTTGGGGGGGAACTACGAGCAGTACTTC. Protein sequence: CASSLGGNYEQYF.

This clone occurred once. The genes are TRBV20-1 and TRBJ2-3; D ambiguous. The CDR3 runs 11 residues. Germline lookup yields CDR1 DFQATT and CDR2 SNEGSKA (reference sequence). V shed 2 bases and J shed 3 bases, with 3 bases lying between them. The CDR3 DNA sequence: TGCAGTGCTAGAAGAACAGATACGCAGTATTTT. Amino acids: CSARRTDTQYF.

V usage is TRBV29-1 and J usage is TRBJ2-1; 9 nucleotides agree with TRBD1. This CDR3 is built from 14 residues. With 7 bases clipped from V and 5 bases from J, the junction kept 9 bases outside the gene matches. Germline lookup yields CDR1 SQVTM and CDR2 ANQGSEA. This chain's CDR3 is CSAIQGARDNEQFF. The CDR3 region has the DNA TGCAGCGCAATACAGGGGGCCAGGGACAATGAGCAGTTCTTC.

This rearrangement joins TRBV11-2 to TRBJ2-1; possible D gene TRBD2, 6 bases. Trimming stripped 5 bases from V and 7 bases from J, with 18 bases between. Germline lookup yields CDR1 SGHAT and CDR2 FQNNGV. This CDR3 is 15 amino acids long. This CDR3 is CASSGGSPSTNEQFF. The CDR3 DNA sequence: TGTGCCAGCAGCGGGGGGAGTCCCTCTACAAATGAGCAGTTCTTC.

The chain carries TRBV11-1 and TRBJ2-5; 13 bases line up with TRBD2. Germline trimming cut 1 base from V and 4 bases from J; bases unmatched to any gene: 0. CDR3 length: 15 amino acids. Germline values: CDR1 SGHAT, CDR2 FQDESV (reference sequence). This CDR3 reads CASSLGTSGGETQYF. CDR3 nucleotides: TGTGCCAGCAGCTTAGGGACTAGCGGGGGAGAGACCCAGTACTTC.

This clone was detected only once. The gene calls are TRBV11-1 and TRBJ1-4; D is undetermined. The CDR3 has 14 amino acids. The germline V gene has CDR1 SGHAT and CDR2 FQDESV (reference sequence). Trimming cost V 5 bases and J 10 bases, with 17 bases left between them. The CDR3 reads CASSLDGIYGKLFF. The DNA for the CDR3 is TGTGCCAGCAGCCTAGACGGGATCTACGGAAAACTGTTTTTT.

The J gene is TRBJ2-4, the V gene TRBV27; D may be TRBD1 (5 bases). CDR1 is MNHEY and CDR2 is SMNVEV in the germline V gene (reference sequence). This CDR3 region has 14 residues. V was pared by 3 bases and J by 2 bases, with 8 bases between. The DNA of the CDR3 is TGTGCCAGCAGTTTCCGGACAACCAAAAACATTCAGTACTTC. This translates into CASSFRTTKNIQYF.

The chain is built from TRBV5-1 and TRBJ2-1, with 10 bases identical to TRBD2. This CDR3 is 16 amino acids long. CDR1 and CDR2 (germline): SGHRS, YFSETQ. V lost 0 bases and J lost 6; bases outside the gene matches: 6. DNA for the CDR3: TGCGCCAGCAGCTTGGTCGTAGCGGGGGGTTTCAATGAGCAGTTCTTC. Translated: CASSLVVAGGFNEQFF.

This chain joins TRBV10-1 and TRBJ2-1; the D is unclear. This CDR3 is 13 amino acids long. Germline assignment: CDR1 WNHNN and CDR2 SYGVQD (reference sequence). Deletions cut 6 bases from V and 7 bases from J, with 13 bases between. The DNA for the CDR3 is TGCGCCAGCAGCCCCTCGGTCGGGAATGAGCAGTTCTTC. This gives the protein CASSPSVGNEQFF.

This clone turned up a few times. The rearrangement joins TRBV10-2 to TRBJ1-5, with D maybe TRBD1 (5 bases). The ends were cut back, 5 bases at V and 4 bases at J, with 9 bases in the middle. Germline values: CDR1 WSHSY, CDR2 SAAADI. The CDR3 spans 13 residues. The CDR3 region is CASSSQENQPQHF. The CDR3 nucleotides read TGCGCCAGCAGTTCACAGGAAAATCAGCCCCAGCATTTT.

The V gene is TRBV2, the J gene TRBJ1-1; no definite D call. V lost 6 bases and J lost 5, with 16 bases in between. Germline-derived CDR1 and CDR2 are SNHLY and FYNNEI. This CDR3 comprises 14 residues. Written as DNA, the CDR3 is TGTGCCAGCAGGGATACGGTCACCAGGACTGAAGCTTTCTTT. It encodes CASRDTVTRTEAFF.

This rearrangement joins TRBV7-2 to TRBJ2-1, with 11 bases identical to TRBD2. After removal of 1 base from V and 3 bases from J, the junction contained 8 bases not matched to a gene. The CDR3 contains 18 residues. Germline CDR1 reads SGHTA; CDR2 reads FQGNSA. The CDR3 is CASSLEGSGGVNYNEQFF. For the CDR3, the DNA is TGTGCCAGCAGCTTAGAAGGTAGCGGGGGGGTGAACTACAATGAGCAGTTCTTC.

This chain's CDR3 is CASSGTGTGGGYTF. The CDR3 DNA reads as TGTGCCAGCAGCGGTACCGGGACAGGGGGCGGCTACACCTTC. J is TRBJ1-2 and V is TRBV5-5; 12 bases fit TRBD1. This CDR3 has 14 amino acids. CDR1 and CDR2 (germline): SGHKS, YYEKEE (reference sequence). The V segment lost 4 bases and the J segment 8 bases; nucleotides outside the gene matches: 6.

The gene calls are TRBV4-1 and TRBJ2-7, with TRBD1 matching over 8 bases. After removal of 1 base from V and 6 bases from J, the junction contained 8 bases not matched to a gene. Per germline, CDR1 MGHRA and CDR2 YSYEKL. This CDR3 is built from 15 residues. CDR3 nucleotides: TGCGCCAGCAGCCAAGTGGGCCAGGGGGCCGGCGAGCAGTACTTC. It yields the protein CASSQVGQGAGEQYF.

The CDR3 loop reads CASSYSGQVYNEQFF. The CDR3 DNA sequence: TGTGCCAGCAGTTACTCAGGACAGGTTTACAATGAGCAGTTCTTC. This sequence joins TRBV6-5 and TRBJ2-1; 7 nucleotides match TRBD1. There are 15 residues in the CDR3. The V gene end was trimmed by 0 bases and the J gene end by 4 bases; junction bases not matched to a gene: 3. Germline V lookup: CDR1 MNHEY, CDR2 SVGAGI.

The V and J genes are TRBV4-1 and TRBJ2-7, with D tentatively TRBD1 (6 bases). This CDR3 has 15 amino acids. Germline CDR1 and CDR2: MGHRA and YSYEKL. Trimming left V 1 base short and J 0 bases short, with 10 bases between. Written as DNA, the CDR3 is TGCGCCAGCAGCCAAGTATGGGACAACTCCTACGAGCAGTACTTC. It specifies CASSQVWDNSYEQYF.

The V gene is TRBV7-9, the J gene TRBJ1-1; no clear D gene. Germline assignment: CDR1 SEHNR and CDR2 FQNEAQ (reference sequence). The CDR3 loop spans 11 amino acids. The V and J ends lost 5 bases and 10 bases respectively, with 11 bases between them. In DNA, the CDR3 is TGTGCCAGCAGCCGAGGGCGAAGAGCTTTCTTT. Translating gives CASSRGRRAFF.

This chain links TRBV7-9 with TRBJ1-1; D gene unclear. The CDR3 runs 17 residues. CDR1 is SEHNR and CDR2 is FQNEAQ in the germline V gene (reference sequence). V lost 3 bases, J lost 3 bases, and 20 bases lay in between. This chain's CDR3 is CASSFEARWFGDTEAFF. For the CDR3, the DNA is TGTGCCAGCAGCTTTGAGGCACGATGGTTTGGGGACACTGAAGCTTTCTTT.

The chain is built from TRBV5-4 and TRBJ1-2, with TRBD1 matching over 10 bases. The CDR3 contains 16 residues. Germline V gene data show CDR1 as SGHNT and CDR2 as YYREEE (reference sequence). Trimming took 4 bases from V and 4 from J; bases not matched to a gene: 10. The CDR3 region has the DNA TGTGCCAGCAGCCCGGGGGACAGGGGCGTTGGCTATGGCTACACCTTC. Translated, it gives CASSPGDRGVGYGYTF.

The chain links TRBV16 to TRBJ1-4; D is perhaps TRBD1 (5 bases). Deletions cut 0 bases from V and 10 bases from J, with 12 bases between. The CDR3 contains 14 residues. Germline CDR1 KGHSY, CDR2 FQNENV. CDR3 sequence (DNA): TGTGCCAGCAGCCAATCCCGGGGCGGCGGAAAACTGTTTTTT. Amino acids: CASSQSRGGGKLFF.

This chain connects TRBV4-1 to TRBJ1-5; D not certain. Trimming took 0 bases from V and 0 from J, leaving 12 bases between them. Germline assignment: CDR1 MGHRA and CDR2 YSYEKL. The CDR3 totals 17 residues. In nucleotides, the CDR3 is TGCGCCAGCAGCCAAGAGTGGCCCTTATATAGCAATCAGCCCCAGCATTTT. Translating gives CASSQEWPLYSNQPQHF.

The chain uses TRBV2 and TRBJ1-1; 11 nucleotides agree with TRBD1. This CDR3 has 17 amino acids. CDR1 SNHLY and CDR2 FYNNEI come from the germline V gene. With V trimmed by 9 bases and J by 4 bases, 16 bases remained unmatched. CDR3 DNA sequence: TGTGCCAGTACACGGGACAGGGGGAGTTCTCTGACCACTGAAGCTTTCTTT. Translated, it gives CASTRDRGSSLTTEAFF.